This T cell receptor (beta chain) was sequenced for a study of blood T cells in healthy people across ages. General study findings and limits: Expanded clonotype changes were possibly confounded by unknown donor CMV status.

This clonotype was counted once. Antigen unknown. Primers used in a second PCR of roughly 6 to 11 cycles were a sample-barcoded 5' primer and a J-beta primer mix. All cDNA molecules were each tagged by a template-switch adaptor with 12 random nucleotides. MiXCR, applied by TCRdb to the 5' RACE reads, yields one record per CDR3 protein. The sample consists of about 800,000 distinct CDR3 sequences, 20% to 25% of them appearing once. This CDR3 spans 13 amino acids. The germline gives CDR1 SEHNR, CDR2 FQNEAQ (reference sequence). V lost 6 bases and J 5 bases, leaving 14 bases between the germline ends. These data were also filed under a second study, of T cells of mothers and their children. That work states: The people who donated were three healthy Caucasian mothers and their six children. Related pairs of mothers and children showed slightly higher, non-significant overlap versus unrelated pairs.

The TCR originated in a boy aged 10-17 years in good health. The sample comprised blood. The rearrangement uses TRBV7-9 and TRBJ2-7; D possibly corresponds to TRBD2 (5 bases). CDR3 DNA sequence: TGTGCCAGCAGTCCCATCCTGGGAGACGAGCAGTACTTC. Translated, it gives CASSPILGDEQYF. Supplemented by reference TRBV7-9 and TRBJ2-7, the full variable domain reads DTGVSQNPRHKITKRGQNVTFRCDPISEHNRLYWYRQTLGQGPEFLTYFQNEAQLEKSRLLSDRFSAERPKGSFSTLEIQRTEQGDSAMYLCASSPILGDEQYFGPGTRLTVT.